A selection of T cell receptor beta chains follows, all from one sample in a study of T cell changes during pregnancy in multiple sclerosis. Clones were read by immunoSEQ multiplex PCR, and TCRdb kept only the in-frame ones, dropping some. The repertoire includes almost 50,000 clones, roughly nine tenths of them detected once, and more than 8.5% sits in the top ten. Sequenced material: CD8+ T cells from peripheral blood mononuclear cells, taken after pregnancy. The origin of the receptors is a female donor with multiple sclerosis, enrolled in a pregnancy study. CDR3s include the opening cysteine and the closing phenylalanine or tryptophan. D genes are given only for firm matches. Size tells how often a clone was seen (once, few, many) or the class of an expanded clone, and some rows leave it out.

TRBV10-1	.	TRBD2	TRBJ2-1	CASSDSSGGADEQFF	TGCGCCAGCAGTGATTCTAGCGGGGGGGCCGATGAGCAGTTCTTC
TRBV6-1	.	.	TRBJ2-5	CASSEESQVWETQYF	TGTGCCAGCAGTGAAGAAAGTCAGGTTTGGGAGACCCAGTACTTC
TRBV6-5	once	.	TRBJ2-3	CASSLGSRGTDTQYF	TGTGCCAGCAGCCTAGGGAGCCGGGGCACAGATACGCAGTATTTT
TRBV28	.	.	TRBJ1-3	CASSNPDSYRNTIYF	TGTGCCAGCAGTAATCCGGACAGCTACAGAAACACCATATATTTT
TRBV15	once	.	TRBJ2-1	CATSSLDNEQFF	TGTGCCACCAGCAGCCTCGACAATGAGCAGTTCTTC
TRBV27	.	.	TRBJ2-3	CASSLRQFHTDTQYF	TGTGCCAGCAGTTTGAGGCAATTCCACACAGATACGCAGTATTTT
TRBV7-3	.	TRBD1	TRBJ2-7	CASSRGQGRTSEQYF	TGTGCCAGCAGCCGGGGACAGGGAAGGACGAGCGAGCAGTACTTC
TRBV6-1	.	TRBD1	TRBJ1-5	CASRVQGDAPQPQHF	TGTGCCAGCAGGGTCCAGGGGGACGCGCCCCAGCCCCAGCATTTT
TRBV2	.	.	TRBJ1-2	CASSERGGYYGYTF	TGTGCCAGCAGTGAGAGGGGGGGGTACTATGGCTACACCTTC
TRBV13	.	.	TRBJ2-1	CASSLASGYNEQFF	TGTGCCAGCAGCTTAGCGTCGGGATACAATGAGCAGTTCTTC
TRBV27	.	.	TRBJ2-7	CASSLEDGSYEQYF	TGTGCCAGCAGTTTGGAGGACGGATCCTACGAGCAGTACTTC
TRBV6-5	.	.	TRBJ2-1	CASSYRLASYNEQFF	TGTGCCAGCAGTTACCGGCTAGCTTCCTACAATGAGCAGTTCTTC
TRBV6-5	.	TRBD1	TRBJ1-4	CASSSRDRVQKLFF	TGTGCCAGCAGTTCCCGGGACAGGGTCCAAAAACTGTTTTTT
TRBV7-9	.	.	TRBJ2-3	CASQSGGNTDTQYF	TGTGCCAGCCAAAGTGGCGGGAACACAGATACGCAGTATTTT
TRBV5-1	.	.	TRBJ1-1	CASSLALNTEAFF	TGCGCCAGCAGCTTGGCGTTGAACACTGAAGCTTTCTTT
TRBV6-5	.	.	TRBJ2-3	CASRPLVWDTDTQYF	TGTGCCAGCAGACCACTAGTATGGGACACAGATACGCAGTATTTT
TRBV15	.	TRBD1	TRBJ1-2	CATSKGADYGYTF	TGTGCCACCAGCAAGGGGGCGGACTATGGCTACACCTTC
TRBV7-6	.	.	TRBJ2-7	CASTPPGTYEQYF	TGTGCCAGCACGCCCCCGGGGACCTACGAGCAGTACTTC
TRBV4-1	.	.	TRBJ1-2	CASSQDADTSYGYTF	TGCGCCAGCAGCCAAGACGCGGATACTTCCTATGGCTACACCTTC
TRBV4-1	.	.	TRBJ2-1	CASSSDTDGFNEQFF	TGCGCCAGCAGTTCGGACACCGACGGTTTCAATGAGCAGTTCTTC
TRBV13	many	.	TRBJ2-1	CASSSRDTNNEQFF	TGTGCCAGCAGCTCCCGGGACACCAACAATGAGCAGTTCTTC
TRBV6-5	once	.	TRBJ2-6	CASSYLGSSGANVLTF	TGTGCCAGCAGTTATCTTGGTAGCTCTGGGGCCAACGTCCTGACTTTC
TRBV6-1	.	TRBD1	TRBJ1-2	CASNRGTGYYYGYTF	TGTGCCAGCAACAGAGGGACAGGTTATTACTATGGCTACACCTTC
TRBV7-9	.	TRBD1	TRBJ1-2	CASSLTTGTVYGYTF	TGTGCCAGCAGCTTAACGACAGGGACAGTCTATGGCTACACCTTC
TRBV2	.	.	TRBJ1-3	CASSEDSLPGNTIYF	TGTGCCAGCAGTGAAGACAGCCTCCCTGGAAACACCATATATTTT
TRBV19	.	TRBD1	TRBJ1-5	CASSILDRNQPQHF	TGTGCCAGTAGTATTTTGGACAGGAATCAGCCCCAGCATTTT
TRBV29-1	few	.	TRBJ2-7	CSAGTAYEQYF	TGCAGCGCTGGTACGGCCTACGAGCAGTACTTC
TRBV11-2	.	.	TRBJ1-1	CASSLERGTEAFF	TGTGCCAGCAGCTTAGAAAGGGGGACTGAAGCTTTCTTT
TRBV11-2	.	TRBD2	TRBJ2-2	CASSFPPGGAGTGELFF	TGTGCCAGCAGCTTCCCCCCGGGGGGAGCGGGGACCGGGGAGCTGTTTTTT